A selection of T cell receptor beta chains follows, all from one sample in a study of T cell responses to AZD1222 COVID-19 vaccine. Clones were sequenced by immunoSEQ multiplex PCR, and TCRdb holds only the in-frame ones, with some missing. The sample includes about 140,000 clones. Sequencing was done on a sample of peripheral blood. Receptors were obtained from an adult in good health. Both conserved end residues are part of each CDR3. A D gene is named only where the DNA matches it firmly.

v_call,d_call,j_call,cdr3_nt,cdr3_aa
TRBV5-4,NA,TRBJ2-2,TGTGCCAGCAACACCCAGGGCGGGAACACCGGGGAGCTGTTTTTT,CASNTQGGNTGELFF
TRBV28,TRBD2,TRBJ2-1,TGTGCCAGCAGTTCCCGGACTAGCGGGGGGGAGCATGAGCAGTTCTTC,CASSSRTSGGEHEQFF
TRBV3-1/TRBV3-2,NA,TRBJ1-1,TGTGCCAGCAGCCCCTTAACAGGTACAAACACTGAAGCTTTCTTT,CASSPLTGTNTEAFF
TRBV2,NA,TRBJ2-3,TGTGCCAGCAGCCCGGGCGCGGACAACCCCACAGATACGCAGTATTTT,CASSPGADNPTDTQYF
TRBV5-4,TRBD1,TRBJ1-2,TGTGCCAGCAGACCGGACAGGGCTAACTATGGCTACACCTTC,CASRPDRANYGYTF
TRBV19,NA,TRBJ1-2,TGTGCCAGTAGTATGTGGGGGGCGGCCAATGGCTACACCTTC,CASSMWGAANGYTF
TRBV7-3,NA,TRBJ2-2,TGTGCCAGCAGCTTAGGTCAGGGTGATGCCGGGGAGCTGTTTTTT,CASSLGQGDAGELFF
TRBV6-2/TRBV6-3,NA,TRBJ2-7,TGTGCCAGCAGTTATGGCGGGGAGGATCTCTACGAGCAGTACTTC,CASSYGGEDLYEQYF
TRBV18,NA,TRBJ1-1,TGTGCCAGCTCACCACGACTTCCAGGAAAGAACACTGAAGCTTTCTTT,CASSPRLPGKNTEAFF
TRBV6-2/TRBV6-3,TRBD1,TRBJ1-6,TGTGCCAGCAGTCTACAGGGGGCGCTTGGTTCACCCCTCCACTTT,CASSLQGALGSPLHF
TRBV27,TRBD1,TRBJ1-3,TGTGCCAGCAACCCGGACAGGGCGCCTTCTGGAAACACCATATATTTT,CASNPDRAPSGNTIYF
TRBV12-3/TRBV12-4,NA,TRBJ1-2,TGTGCCAGCAGTTTTAAGCAGGCCTATGGCTACACCTTC,CASSFKQAYGYTF
TRBV3-1/TRBV3-2,TRBD1,TRBJ2-2,TGTGCCAGCAGCCGACCCGGGACAGTTAAAACCGGGGAGCTGTTTTTT,CASSRPGTVKTGELFF
TRBV4-3,NA,TRBJ1-4,TGCGCCAGCAGCCAAGAGAAACAGCGGGGGGAAAAACTGTTTTTT,CASSQEKQRGEKLFF
TRBV7-9,NA,TRBJ1-6,TGTGCCAGCAGCCCGGTTTGGCAGGGGATAAATTCACCCCTCCACTTT,CASSPVWQGINSPLHF
TRBV11-3,TRBD2,TRBJ2-1,TGTGCCAGCAGCTTCCCTTGGGGGGGAAGCGGGGGGTCTTACAATGAGCAGTTCTTC,CASSFPWGGSGGSYNEQFF
TRBV7-9,NA,TRBJ1-2,TGTGCCAGCAGCTTAGAAGGACAGAACAGCTATGGCTACACCTTC,CASSLEGQNSYGYTF
TRBV11-3,NA,TRBJ2-3,TGTGCCAGCAGCTTCTTCCGGATAAGCACAGATACGCAGTATTTT,CASSFFRISTDTQYF
TRBV3-1/TRBV3-2,NA,TRBJ1-6,TGTGCCAGCAGCACGACTCCTAATAATTCACCCCTCCACTTT,CASSTTPNNSPLHF
TRBV6-5,NA,TRBJ1-4,TGTGCCAGCGGATTGGAGGCCTTGGGAAAACTGTTTTTT,CASGLEALGKLFF
TRBV5-1,NA,TRBJ1-1,TGCGCCAGCTCACCAGGTAAAGGGGTGGACACTGAAGCTTTCTTT,CASSPGKGVDTEAFF
TRBV29-1,TRBD1,TRBJ2-7,TGCAGCGTTAACAGGGGTAGGTCCGAGCAGTACTTC,CSVNRGRSEQYF
TRBV4-1,NA,TRBJ1-2,TGCGCCAGCAGCCAAGAGGGAGGTGGGGGAATTCACTATGGCTACACCTTC,CASSQEGGGGIHYGYTF
TRBV3-1/TRBV3-2,NA,TRBJ1-6,TGTGCCAGTGGGGACGTCAGCTCCTATAATTCACCCCTCCACTTT,CASGDVSSYNSPLHF
TRBV6-6,NA,TRBJ1-3,TGTGCCAGCAGTGCGTCAGGGGATGGAAACACCATATATTTT,CASSASGDGNTIYF
TRBV5-1,NA,TRBJ2-7,TGCGCCAGCAGCCCCTTGGCGGTTAGCTCCTACGAGCAGTACTTC,CASSPLAVSSYEQYF
TRBV25-1,TRBD1,TRBJ2-7,TGTGCCAGCAGTACCCGGGACAGTAGATACGAGCAGTACTTC,CASSTRDSRYEQYF
TRBV5-1,TRBD2,TRBJ2-3,TGCGCCAGCAGTGGGGCGGGGGTCACAGATACGCAGTATTTT,CASSGAGVTDTQYF
TRBV7-3,TRBD2,TRBJ2-2,TGTGCCAGCAGCCCCCCCGGGGCGGGGGTGGTCGGGGAGCTGTTTTTT,CASSPPGAGVVGELFF
TRBV4-1,TRBD1,TRBJ2-1,TGCGCCAGCAGCCAAAGCCGGGGGCGGGACAGGGTGGCGAATGAGCAGTTCTTC,CASSQSRGRDRVANEQFF
TRBV5-4,NA,TRBJ1-5,TGTGCCAGCAGCCGGACCCCCCAACAGGGATCCTCGTTTCAGCCCCAGCATTTT,CASSRTPQQGSSFQPQHF
TRBV6-2/TRBV6-3,TRBD2,TRBJ2-5,TGTGCCAGCAGTAATAGCGGGGGGGCTTGGGAGACCCAGTACTTC,CASSNSGGAWETQYF
TRBV5-1,TRBD2,TRBJ2-3,TGCGCCAGCAGCTTTAGCGGGGGAACAGATACGCAGTATTTT,CASSFSGGTDTQYF
TRBV5-1,TRBD1,TRBJ1-4,TGCGCCAGCAGCTTGGTCGGGACAGATAATAATGAAAAACTGTTTTTT,CASSLVGTDNNEKLFF
TRBV5-1,NA,TRBJ2-2,TGCGCCAGCAGCTCCCCCTATTGGGACACCGGGGAGCTGTTTTTT,CASSSPYWDTGELFF
TRBV18,TRBD1,TRBJ1-1,TGTGCCAGCTCACTCCGGTCGGGACAGACCACTGAAGCTTTCTTT,CASSLRSGQTTEAFF
TRBV3-1/TRBV3-2,TRBD1,TRBJ1-6,TGTGCCAGCAGCCAAGCCGGGACAGGATATTCACCCCTCCACTTT,CASSQAGTGYSPLHF
TRBV5-5,TRBD1,TRBJ1-1,TGTGCCAGCAGCAGGGGACAGGGTTGGCGGGACACTGAAGCTTTCTTT,CASSRGQGWRDTEAFF
TRBV3-1/TRBV3-2,TRBD2,TRBJ2-5,TGTGCCAGCAGCCCGGGACTAGCGGGGGGGGTGGAGACCCAGTACTTC,CASSPGLAGGVETQYF
TRBV10-3,NA,TRBJ1-1,TGTGCCATCACCTCGGGCAGTAACACTGAAGCTTTCTTT,CAITSGSNTEAFF
TRBV4-2,NA,TRBJ2-3,TGTGCCAGCAGCCAAAGGCACCGCACTACCTACACAGATACGCAGTATTTT,CASSQRHRTTYTDTQYF
TRBV3-1/TRBV3-2,NA,TRBJ2-1,TGTGCCAGCAGCCAAGTACGGGCCGGGAATGAGCAGTTCTTC,CASSQVRAGNEQFF
TRBV19,TRBD2,TRBJ2-6,TGTGCCAGTACCCCCCGGGGAGGGTTTGGGGCCAACGTCCTGACTTTC,CASTPRGGFGANVLTF
TRBV2,TRBD2,TRBJ2-6,TGTGCCAGCAGACGACTAGCGGGGGGCTCTGGGGCCAACGTCCTGACTTTC,CASRRLAGGSGANVLTF
TRBV5-6,NA,TRBJ1-1,TGTGCCAGCAGCAGGCGGGGCAGCACTAACACTGAAGCTTTCTTT,CASSRRGSTNTEAFF
TRBV4-2,TRBD1,TRBJ1-4,TGTGCCAGCAGCCGACCGGGACAGGGGAATGAAAAACTGTTTTTT,CASSRPGQGNEKLFF
TRBV4-1,TRBD2,TRBJ2-1,TGCGCCAGCAGCCAAGAACCCCTAGCGGAGTACAATGAGCAGTTCTTC,CASSQEPLAEYNEQFF
TRBV27,NA,TRBJ1-2,TGTGCCAGCAGTTTTAGCCTGTCCCTTGGCTACACCTTC,CASSFSLSLGYTF
TRBV27,NA,TRBJ1-5,TGTGCCAGCAGTTTATACGGGGGTTCTAATCAGCCCCAGCATTTT,CASSLYGGSNQPQHF
TRBV7-3,TRBD2,TRBJ2-1,TGTGCCAGCAGCCAGAATAGCGGGGGGTACAATGAGCAGTTCTTC,CASSQNSGGYNEQFF
TRBV12-3/TRBV12-4,NA,TRBJ2-5,TGTGCCAGCAGGGATGGGAGAAGAGAGACCCAGTACTTC,CASRDGRRETQYF
TRBV6-4,NA,TRBJ1-3,TGTGCCAGCAGTGACTCCAACTCTATCGACAGAGGGCCTGGAAACACCATATATTTT,CASSDSNSIDRGPGNTIYF
TRBV7-2,TRBD2,TRBJ2-1,TGTGCCACGAGGCGGGGGGGCCCGAATGAGCAGTTCTTC,CATRRGGPNEQFF
TRBV27,NA,TRBJ2-5,TGTGCCAGCAGTTTTTTGGACCGCCAAGAGACCCAGTACTTC,CASSFLDRQETQYF
TRBV6-1,NA,TRBJ1-3,TGTGCCAGCAGTGAATCTCTGCTCCCCTCTGGAAACACCATATATTTT,CASSESLLPSGNTIYF